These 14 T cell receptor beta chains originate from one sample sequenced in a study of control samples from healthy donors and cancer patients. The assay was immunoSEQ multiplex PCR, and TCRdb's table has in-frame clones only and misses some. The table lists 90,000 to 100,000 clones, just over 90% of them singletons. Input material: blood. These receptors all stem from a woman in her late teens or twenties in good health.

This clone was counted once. CDR3 bases: TGTGCCAGCAGCTTATTTACCGGGGGGTTACAAGAGACCCAGTACTTC. Residues: CASSLFTGGLQETQYF. The V call is TRBV7-2, the J call TRBJ2-5, with TRBD2 identical over 7 bases. From germline, CDR1 is SGHTA and CDR2 FQGNSA. The ends lost 2 bases at V and 2 bases at J; junction bases unmatched: 8. The CDR3 runs to 16 residues. Variable domain in full (rest from reference TRBV7-2 and TRBJ2-5): GAGVSQSPSNKVTEKGKDVELRCDPISGHTALYWYRQSLGQGLEFLIYFQGNSAPDKSGLPSDRFSAERTGGSVSTLTIQRTQQEDSAVYLCASSLFTGGLQETQYFGPGTRLLVL.

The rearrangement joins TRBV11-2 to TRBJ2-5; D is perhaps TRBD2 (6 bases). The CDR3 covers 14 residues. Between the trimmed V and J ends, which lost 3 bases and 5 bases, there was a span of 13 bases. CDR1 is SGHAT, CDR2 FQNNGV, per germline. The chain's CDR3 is CASSFRGGGETQYF. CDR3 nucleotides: TGTGCCAGCAGCTTTAGGGGAGGTGGCGAGACCCAGTACTTC.

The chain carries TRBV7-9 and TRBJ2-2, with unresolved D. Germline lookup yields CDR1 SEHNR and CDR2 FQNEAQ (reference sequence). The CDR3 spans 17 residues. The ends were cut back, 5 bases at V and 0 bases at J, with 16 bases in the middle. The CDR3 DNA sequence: TGTGCCAGCAGCACCTCCGTGAGTGCTTCGAACACCGGGGAGCTGTTTTTT. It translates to CASSTSVSASNTGELFF.

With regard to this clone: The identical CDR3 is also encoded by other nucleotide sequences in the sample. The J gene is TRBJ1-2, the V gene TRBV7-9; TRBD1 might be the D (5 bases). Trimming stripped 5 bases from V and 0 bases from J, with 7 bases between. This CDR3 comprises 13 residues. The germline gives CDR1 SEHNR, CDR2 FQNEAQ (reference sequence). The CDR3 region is CASSQDTNYGYTF. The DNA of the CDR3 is TGTGCCAGCAGCCAGGACACTAACTATGGCTACACCTTC.

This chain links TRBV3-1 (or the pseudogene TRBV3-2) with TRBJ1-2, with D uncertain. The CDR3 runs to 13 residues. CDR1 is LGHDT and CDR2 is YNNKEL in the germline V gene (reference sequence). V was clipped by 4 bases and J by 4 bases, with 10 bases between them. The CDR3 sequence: CASSLGQAYGYTF. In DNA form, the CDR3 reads TGTGCCAGCAGCCTCGGCCAGGCCTATGGCTACACCTTC.

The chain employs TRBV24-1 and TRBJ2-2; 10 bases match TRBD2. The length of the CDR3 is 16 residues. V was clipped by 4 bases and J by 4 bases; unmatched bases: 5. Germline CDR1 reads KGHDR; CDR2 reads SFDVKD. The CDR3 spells CATSDYSGGLTGELFF. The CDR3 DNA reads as TGTGCCACCAGTGACTATAGCGGGGGGCTCACCGGGGAGCTGTTTTTT.

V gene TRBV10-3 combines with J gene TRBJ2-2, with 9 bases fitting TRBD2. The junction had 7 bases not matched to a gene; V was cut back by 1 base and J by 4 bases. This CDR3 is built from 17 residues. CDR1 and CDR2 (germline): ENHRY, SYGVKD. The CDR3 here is CAISELGSGGSTGELFF. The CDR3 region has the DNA TGTGCCATCAGTGAGTTGGGCAGCGGGGGGTCCACCGGGGAGCTGTTTTTT.

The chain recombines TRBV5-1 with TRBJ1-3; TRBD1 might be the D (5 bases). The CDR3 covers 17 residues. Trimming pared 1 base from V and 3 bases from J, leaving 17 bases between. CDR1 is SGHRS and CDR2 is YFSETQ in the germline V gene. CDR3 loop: CASSLMGDSGFGNTIYF. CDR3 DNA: TGCGCCAGCAGCTTGATGGGGGATTCGGGTTTTGGAAACACCATATATTTT. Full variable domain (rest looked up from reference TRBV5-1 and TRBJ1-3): KAGVTQTPRYLIKTRGQQVTLSCSPISGHRSVSWYQQTPGQGLQFLFEYFSETQRNKGNFPGRFSGRQFSNSRSEMNVSTLELGDSALYLCASSLMGDSGFGNTIYFGEGSWLTVV.

CDR3 region: CASSQDRGRTGELFF. The CDR3 coding sequence is TGTGCCAGCAGCCAAGACAGGGGGCGGACCGGGGAGCTGTTTTTT. The chain has TRBV5-6 and TRBJ2-2, with TRBD1 matching 10 bases. Germline V CDR1 and CDR2: SGHDT, YYEEEE. Trimming cost V 4 bases and J 5 bases; bases outside gene matches: 5. This CDR3 has 15 amino acids.

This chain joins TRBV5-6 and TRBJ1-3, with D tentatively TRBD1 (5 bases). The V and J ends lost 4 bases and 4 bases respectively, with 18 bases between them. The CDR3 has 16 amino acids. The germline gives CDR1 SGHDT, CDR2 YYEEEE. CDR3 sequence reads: CASSPAWGHGGNTIYF. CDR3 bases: TGTGCCAGCAGCCCCGCTTGGGGCCACGGGGGAAACACCATATATTTT.

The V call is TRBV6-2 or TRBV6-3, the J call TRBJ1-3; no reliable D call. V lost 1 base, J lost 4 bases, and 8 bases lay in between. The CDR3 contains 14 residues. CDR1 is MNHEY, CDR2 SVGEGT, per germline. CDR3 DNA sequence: TGTGCCAGCAGTTACTTCCTTACCGGAAACACCATATATTTT. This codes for CASSYFLTGNTIYF.

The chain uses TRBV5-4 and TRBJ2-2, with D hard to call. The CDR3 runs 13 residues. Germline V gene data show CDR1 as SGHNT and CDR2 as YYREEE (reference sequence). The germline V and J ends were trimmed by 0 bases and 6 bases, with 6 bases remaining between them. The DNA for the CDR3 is TGTGCCAGCAGCTTGGACGGACCCGGGGAGCTGTTTTTT. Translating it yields CASSLDGPGELFF.

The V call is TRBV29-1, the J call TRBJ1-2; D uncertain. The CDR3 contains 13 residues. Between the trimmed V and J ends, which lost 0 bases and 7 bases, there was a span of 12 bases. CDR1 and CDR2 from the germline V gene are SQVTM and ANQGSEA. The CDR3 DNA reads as TGCAGCGTTGAAGATGGGGTAGACCTTGGCTACACCTTC. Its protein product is CSVEDGVDLGYTF. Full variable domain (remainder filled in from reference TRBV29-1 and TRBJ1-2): SAVISQKPSRDICQRGTSLTIQCQVDSQVTMMFWYRQQPGQSLTLIATANQGSEATYESGFVIDKFPISRPNLTFSTLTVSNMSPEDSSIYLCSVEDGVDLGYTFGSGTRLTVV.

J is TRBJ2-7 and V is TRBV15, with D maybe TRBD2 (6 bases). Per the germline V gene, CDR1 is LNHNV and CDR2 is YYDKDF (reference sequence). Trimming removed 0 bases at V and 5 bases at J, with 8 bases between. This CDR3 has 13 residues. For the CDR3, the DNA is TGTGCCACCAGCAGAGAACGGAGGGACGAGCAGTACTTC. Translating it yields CATSRERRDEQYF.